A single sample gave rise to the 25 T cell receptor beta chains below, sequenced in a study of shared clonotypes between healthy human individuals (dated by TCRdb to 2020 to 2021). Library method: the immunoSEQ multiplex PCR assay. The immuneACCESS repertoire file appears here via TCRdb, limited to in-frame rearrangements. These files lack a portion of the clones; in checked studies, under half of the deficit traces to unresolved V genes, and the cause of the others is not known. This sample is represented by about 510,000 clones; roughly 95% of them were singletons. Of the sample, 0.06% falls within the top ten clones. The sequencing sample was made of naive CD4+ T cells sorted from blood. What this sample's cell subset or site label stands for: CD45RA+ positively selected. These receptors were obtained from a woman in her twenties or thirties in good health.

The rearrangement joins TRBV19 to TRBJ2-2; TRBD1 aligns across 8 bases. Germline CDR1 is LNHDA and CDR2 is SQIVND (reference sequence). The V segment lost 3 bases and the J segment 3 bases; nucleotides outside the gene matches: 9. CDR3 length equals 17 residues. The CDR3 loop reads CASSMGRRGRDTGELFF. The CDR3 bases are TGTGCCAGTAGTATGGGCCGCAGGGGGCGGGACACCGGGGAGCTGTTTTTT. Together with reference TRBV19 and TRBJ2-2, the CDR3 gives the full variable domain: DGGITQSPKYLFRKEGQNVTLSCEQNLNHDAMYWYRQDPGQGLRLIYYSQIVNDFQKGDIAEGYSVSREKKESFPLTVTSAQKNPTAFYLCASSMGRRGRDTGELFFGEGSRLTVL.

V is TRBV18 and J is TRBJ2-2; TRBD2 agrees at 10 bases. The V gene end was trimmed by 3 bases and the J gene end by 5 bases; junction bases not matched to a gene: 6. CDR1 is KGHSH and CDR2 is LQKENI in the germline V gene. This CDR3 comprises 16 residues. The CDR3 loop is CASSPEASGSTGELFF. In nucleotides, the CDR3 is TGTGCCAGCTCACCTGAGGCTAGCGGGAGTACCGGGGAGCTGTTTTTT.

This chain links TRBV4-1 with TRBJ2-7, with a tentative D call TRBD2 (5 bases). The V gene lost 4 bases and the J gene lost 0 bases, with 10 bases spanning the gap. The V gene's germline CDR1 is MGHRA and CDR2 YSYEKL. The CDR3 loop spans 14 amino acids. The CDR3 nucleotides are TGCGCCAGCAGCCCTATAGCGAACTCCTACGAGCAGTACTTC. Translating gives CASSPIANSYEQYF.

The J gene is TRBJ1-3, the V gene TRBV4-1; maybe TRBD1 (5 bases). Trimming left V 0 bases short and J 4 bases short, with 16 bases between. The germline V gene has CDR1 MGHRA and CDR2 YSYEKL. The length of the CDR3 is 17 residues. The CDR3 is CASSQDRAELRGNTIYF. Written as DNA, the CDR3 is TGCGCCAGCAGCCAAGACAGGGCAGAACTGAGAGGAAACACCATATATTTT.

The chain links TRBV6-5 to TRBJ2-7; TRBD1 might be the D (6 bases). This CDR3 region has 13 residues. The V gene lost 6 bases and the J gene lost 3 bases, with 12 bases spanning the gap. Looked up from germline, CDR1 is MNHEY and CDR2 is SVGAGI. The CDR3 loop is CASSPTGYYEQYF. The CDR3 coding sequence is TGTGCCAGCAGCCCGACAGGATACTACGAGCAGTACTTC.

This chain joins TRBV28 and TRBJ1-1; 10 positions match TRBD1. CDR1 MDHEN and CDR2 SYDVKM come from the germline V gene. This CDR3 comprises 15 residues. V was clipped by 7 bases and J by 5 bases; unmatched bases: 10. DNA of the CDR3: TGTGCCAGCACTATTACAGGACAGGGGGTTACTGAAGCTTTCTTT. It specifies CASTITGQGVTEAFF.

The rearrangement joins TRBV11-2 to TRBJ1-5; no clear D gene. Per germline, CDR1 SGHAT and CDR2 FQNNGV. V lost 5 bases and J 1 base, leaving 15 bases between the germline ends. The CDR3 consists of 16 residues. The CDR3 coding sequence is TGTGCCAGCAGCCCCACTAACGGACCGAGCAATCAGCCCCAGCATTTT. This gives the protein CASSPTNGPSNQPQHF.

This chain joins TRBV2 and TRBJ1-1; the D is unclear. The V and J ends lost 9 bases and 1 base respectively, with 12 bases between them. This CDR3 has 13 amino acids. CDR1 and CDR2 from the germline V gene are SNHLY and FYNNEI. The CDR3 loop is CARSAQPNTEAFF. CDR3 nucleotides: TGTGCCAGGTCCGCCCAGCCGAACACTGAAGCTTTCTTT.

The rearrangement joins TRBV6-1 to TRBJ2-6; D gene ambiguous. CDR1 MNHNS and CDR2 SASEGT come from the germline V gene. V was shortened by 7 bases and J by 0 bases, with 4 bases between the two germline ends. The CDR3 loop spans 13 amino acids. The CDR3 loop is CASTDSGANVLTF. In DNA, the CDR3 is TGTGCCAGCACAGACTCTGGGGCCAACGTCCTGACTTTC.

CDR3 in DNA: TGTGCCAGCAGTTTTTTCCCTAGCGGGAAGAATACGCAGTATTTT. It encodes CASSFFPSGKNTQYF. This sequence joins TRBV28 and TRBJ2-3; 9 bases are shared with TRBD2. The CDR3 loop spans 15 amino acids. Germline CDR1 is MDHEN and CDR2 is SYDVKM. The trim removed 3 bases at V and 7 bases at J, leaving 8 bases unmatched.

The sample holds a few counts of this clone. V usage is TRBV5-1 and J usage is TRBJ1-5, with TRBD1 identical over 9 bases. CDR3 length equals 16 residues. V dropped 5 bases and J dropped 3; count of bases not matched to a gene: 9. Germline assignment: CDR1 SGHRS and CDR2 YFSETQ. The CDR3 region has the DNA TGCGCCAGCAGACCCGGGACAGGGAATATCAATCAGCCCCAGCATTTT. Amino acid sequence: CASRPGTGNINQPQHF. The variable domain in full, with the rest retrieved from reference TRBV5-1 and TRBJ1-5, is KAGVTQTPRYLIKTRGQQVTLSCSPISGHRSVSWYQQTPGQGLQFLFEYFSETQRNKGNFPGRFSGRQFSNSRSEMNVSTLELGDSALYLCASRPGTGNINQPQHFGDGTRLSIL.

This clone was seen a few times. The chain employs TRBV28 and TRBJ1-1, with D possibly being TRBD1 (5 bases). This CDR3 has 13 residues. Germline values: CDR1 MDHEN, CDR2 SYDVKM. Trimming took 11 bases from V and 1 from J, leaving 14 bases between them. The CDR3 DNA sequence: TGTGCCTCGTACAGGTTTCAGAACACTGAAGCTTTCTTT. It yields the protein CASYRFQNTEAFF.

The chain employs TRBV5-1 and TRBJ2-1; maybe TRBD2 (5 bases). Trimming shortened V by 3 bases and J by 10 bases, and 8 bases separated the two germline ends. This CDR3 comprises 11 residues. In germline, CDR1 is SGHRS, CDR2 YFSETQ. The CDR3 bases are TGCGCCAGCAGCTCCGGGGAGGAGCAGTTCTTC. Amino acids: CASSSGEEQFF.

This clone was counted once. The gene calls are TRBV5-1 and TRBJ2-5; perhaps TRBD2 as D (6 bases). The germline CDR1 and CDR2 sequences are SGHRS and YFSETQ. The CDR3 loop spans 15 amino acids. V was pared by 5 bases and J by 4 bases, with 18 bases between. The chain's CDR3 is CASSSTGTPRETQYF. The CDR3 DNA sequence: TGCGCCAGCAGTTCAACCGGGACTCCCAGAGAGACCCAGTACTTC.

The CDR3 DNA sequence: TGTGCCAGCGCCCGATGGACAGGGCTCCTTTCCGCAACTAATGAAAAACTGTTTTTT. It codes for CASARWTGLLSATNEKLFF. The chain carries TRBV27 and TRBJ1-4, with TRBD1 identical over 8 bases. The ends lost 8 bases at V and 0 bases at J; junction bases unmatched: 17. Looked up from germline, CDR1 is MNHEY and CDR2 is SMNVEV (reference sequence). The CDR3 totals 19 residues.

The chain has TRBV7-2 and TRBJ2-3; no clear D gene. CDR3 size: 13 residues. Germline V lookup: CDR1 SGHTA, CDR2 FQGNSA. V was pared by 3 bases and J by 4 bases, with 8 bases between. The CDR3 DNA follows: TGTGCCAGCAGCTTGCGGCTTGCAGATACGCAGTATTTT. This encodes CASSLRLADTQYF.

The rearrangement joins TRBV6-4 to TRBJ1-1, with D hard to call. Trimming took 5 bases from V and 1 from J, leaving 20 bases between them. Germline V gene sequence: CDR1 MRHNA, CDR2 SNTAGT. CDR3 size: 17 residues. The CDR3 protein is CASSPGGPVSKNTEAFF. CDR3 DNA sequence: TGTGCCAGCAGTCCGGGCGGACCGGTCAGCAAGAACACTGAAGCTTTCTTT.

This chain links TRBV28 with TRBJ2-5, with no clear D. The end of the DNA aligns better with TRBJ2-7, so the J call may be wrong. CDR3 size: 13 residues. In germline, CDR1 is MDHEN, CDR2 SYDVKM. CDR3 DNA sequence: TGTGCCAGCAGTTTACATGGCGCGGACGAGCAGTACTTC. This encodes CASSLHGADEQYF.

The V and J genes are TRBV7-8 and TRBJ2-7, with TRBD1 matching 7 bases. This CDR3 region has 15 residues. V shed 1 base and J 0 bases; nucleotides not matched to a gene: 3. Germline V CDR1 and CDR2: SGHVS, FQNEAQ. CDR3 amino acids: CASSLGRQGSYEQYF. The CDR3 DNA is TGTGCCAGCAGCTTAGGCAGACAGGGCTCCTACGAGCAGTACTTC. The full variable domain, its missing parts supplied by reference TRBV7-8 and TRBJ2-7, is GAGVSQSPRYKVAKRGQDVALRCDPISGHVSLFWYQQALGQGPEFLTYFQNEAQLDKSGLPSDRFFAERPEGSVSTLKIQRTQQEDSAVYLCASSLGRQGSYEQYFGPGTRLTVT.

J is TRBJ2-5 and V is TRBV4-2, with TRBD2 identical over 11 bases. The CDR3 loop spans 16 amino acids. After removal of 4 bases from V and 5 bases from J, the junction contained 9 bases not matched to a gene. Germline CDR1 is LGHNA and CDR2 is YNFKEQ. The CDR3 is CASSLGGTSGSETQYF. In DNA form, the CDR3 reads TGTGCCAGCAGCCTTGGAGGGACTAGCGGTTCTGAGACCCAGTACTTC.

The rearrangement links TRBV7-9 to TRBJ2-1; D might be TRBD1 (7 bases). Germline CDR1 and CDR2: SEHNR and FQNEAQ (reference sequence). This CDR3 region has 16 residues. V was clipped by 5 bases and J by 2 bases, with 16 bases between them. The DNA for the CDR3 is TGTGCCAGCAGCCCGCAGGGGGGAGAAACCTACAATGAGCAGTTCTTC. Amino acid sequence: CASSPQGGETYNEQFF.

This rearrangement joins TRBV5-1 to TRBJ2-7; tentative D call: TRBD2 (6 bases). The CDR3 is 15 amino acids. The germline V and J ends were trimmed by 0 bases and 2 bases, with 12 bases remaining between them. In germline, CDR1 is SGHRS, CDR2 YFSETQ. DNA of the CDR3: TGCGCCAGCAGCTTGGCCTTCGGCGGGGCCTACGAGCAGTACTTC. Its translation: CASSLAFGGAYEQYF.

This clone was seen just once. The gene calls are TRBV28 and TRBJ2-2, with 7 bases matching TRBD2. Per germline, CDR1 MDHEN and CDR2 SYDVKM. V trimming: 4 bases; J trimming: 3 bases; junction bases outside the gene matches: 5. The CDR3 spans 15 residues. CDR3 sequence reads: CASSSGGTDTGELFF. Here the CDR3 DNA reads TGTGCCAGCAGTTCGGGGGGTACGGACACCGGGGAGCTGTTTTTT.

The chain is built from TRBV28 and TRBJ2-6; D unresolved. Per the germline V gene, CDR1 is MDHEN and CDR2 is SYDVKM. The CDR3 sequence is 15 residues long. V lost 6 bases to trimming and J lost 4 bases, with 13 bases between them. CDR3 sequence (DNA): TGTGCCAGCAGCCGCCCCCGGGCCGGGGCCAACGTCCTGACTTTC. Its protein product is CASSRPRAGANVLTF.

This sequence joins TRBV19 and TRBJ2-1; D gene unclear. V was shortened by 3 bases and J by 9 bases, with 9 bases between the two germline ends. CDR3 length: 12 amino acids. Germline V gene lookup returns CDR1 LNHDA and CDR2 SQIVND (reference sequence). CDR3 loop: CASSMRLGEQFF. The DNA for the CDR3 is TGTGCCAGTAGTATGAGGTTGGGTGAGCAGTTCTTC.